Ten or more counts support the clone carrying this TCR beta chain. These data originate in a study of T cells in Graves' hyperthyroidism and ophthalmopathy. The germline V gene encodes CDR1 SGHTA and CDR2 FQGNSA. The CDR3 totals 12 residues. Trimming took 5 bases from V and 3 from J, leaving 7 bases between them. Amplification of TCR beta CDR3 regions used RNA as the template. First-round RT-PCR targeting the TCR CDR3 was performed with the HTBI primer set. TCRdb redid the calling of the multiplex PCR reads with MiXCR, one entry per CDR3 protein. This table has 500,000 to 550,000 distinct CDR3 sequences, 15% to 20% appearing once.

The material sequenced was blood. The origin of this receptor is a man in his forties or fifties with Graves' ophthalmopathy. The rearrangement links TRBV7-2 to TRBJ1-2; no clear D. CDR3 in amino acids: CASSPRDYGYTF. CDR3 sequence (DNA): TGTGCCAGCAGCCCTAGGGACTATGGCTACACCTTC.